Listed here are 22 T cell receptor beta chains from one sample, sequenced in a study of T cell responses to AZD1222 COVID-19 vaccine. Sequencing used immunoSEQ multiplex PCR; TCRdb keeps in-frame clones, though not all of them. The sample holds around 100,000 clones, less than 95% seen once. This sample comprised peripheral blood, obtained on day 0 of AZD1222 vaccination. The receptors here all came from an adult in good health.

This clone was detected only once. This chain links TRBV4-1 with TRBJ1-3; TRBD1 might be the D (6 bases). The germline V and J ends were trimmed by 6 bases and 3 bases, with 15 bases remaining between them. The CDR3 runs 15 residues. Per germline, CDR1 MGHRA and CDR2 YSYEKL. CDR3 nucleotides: TGCGCCAGCAGGAGCCCGGGGGCGCGTGGAAACACCATATATTTT. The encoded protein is CASRSPGARGNTIYF.

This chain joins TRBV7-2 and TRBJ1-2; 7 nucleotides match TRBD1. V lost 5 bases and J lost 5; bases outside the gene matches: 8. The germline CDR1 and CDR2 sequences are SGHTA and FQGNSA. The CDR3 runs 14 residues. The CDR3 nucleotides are TGTGCCAGCAGCGCACAGGGGTGGGGGTATGGCTACACCTTC. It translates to CASSAQGWGYGYTF.

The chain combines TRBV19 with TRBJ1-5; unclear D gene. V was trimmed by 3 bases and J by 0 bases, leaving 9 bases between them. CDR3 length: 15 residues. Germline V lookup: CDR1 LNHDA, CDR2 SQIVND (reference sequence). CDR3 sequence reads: CASSMYKSSNQPQHF. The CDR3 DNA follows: TGTGCCAGTAGTATGTACAAATCTAGCAATCAGCCCCAGCATTTT.

The CDR3 here is CASSQRGERLSEQYF. In nucleotides, the CDR3 is TGTGCCAGCAGCCAGAGAGGTGAGAGATTGAGCGAGCAGTACTTC. This chain joins TRBV4-2 and TRBJ2-7; no clear D. Germline values: CDR1 LGHNA, CDR2 YNFKEQ. The CDR3 loop spans 15 amino acids. V was clipped by 3 bases and J by 6 bases, with 18 bases between them.

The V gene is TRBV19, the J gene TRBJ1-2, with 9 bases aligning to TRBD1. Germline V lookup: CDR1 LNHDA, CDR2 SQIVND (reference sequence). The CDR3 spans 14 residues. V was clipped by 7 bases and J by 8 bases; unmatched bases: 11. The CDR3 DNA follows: TGTGCCAGTACCATCCTAGACAGGGGGGGCGGCTACACCTTC. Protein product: CASTILDRGGGYTF.

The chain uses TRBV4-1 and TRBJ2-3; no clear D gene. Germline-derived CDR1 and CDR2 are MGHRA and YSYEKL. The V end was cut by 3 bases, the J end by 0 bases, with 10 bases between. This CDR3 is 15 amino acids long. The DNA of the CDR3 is TGCGCCAGCAGCCAGGCCGTGTTGAGCACAGATACGCAGTATTTT. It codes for CASSQAVLSTDTQYF.

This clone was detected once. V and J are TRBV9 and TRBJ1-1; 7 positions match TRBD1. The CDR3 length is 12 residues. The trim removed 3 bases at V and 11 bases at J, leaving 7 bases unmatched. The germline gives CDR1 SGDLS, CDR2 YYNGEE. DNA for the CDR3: TGTGCCAGCAGCGGCCAGGGGGTAGGCGCTTTCTTT. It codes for CASSGQGVGAFF.

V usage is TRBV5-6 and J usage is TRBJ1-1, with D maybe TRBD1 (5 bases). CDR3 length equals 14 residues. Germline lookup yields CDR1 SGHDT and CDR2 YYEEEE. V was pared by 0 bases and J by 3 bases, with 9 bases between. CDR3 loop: CASSLAGTYTEAFF. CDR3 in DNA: TGTGCCAGCAGCTTGGCCGGGACCTACACTGAAGCTTTCTTT.

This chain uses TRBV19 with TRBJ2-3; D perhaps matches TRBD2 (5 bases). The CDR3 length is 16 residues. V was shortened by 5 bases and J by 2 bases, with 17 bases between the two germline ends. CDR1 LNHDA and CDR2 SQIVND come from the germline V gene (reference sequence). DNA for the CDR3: TGTGCCAGTAGTCCCCGACGGGATTCTTTCACAGATACGCAGTATTTT. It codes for CASSPRRDSFTDTQYF. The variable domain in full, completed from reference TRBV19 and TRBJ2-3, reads DGGITQSPKYLFRKEGQNVTLSCEQNLNHDAMYWYRQDPGQGLRLIYYSQIVNDFQKGDIAEGYSVSREKKESFPLTVTSAQKNPTAFYLCASSPRRDSFTDTQYFGPGTRLTVL.

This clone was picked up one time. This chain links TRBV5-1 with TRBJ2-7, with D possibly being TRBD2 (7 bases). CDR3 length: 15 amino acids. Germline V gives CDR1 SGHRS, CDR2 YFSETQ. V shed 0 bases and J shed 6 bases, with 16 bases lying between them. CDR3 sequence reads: CASSLDRRGRFEQYF. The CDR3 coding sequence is TGCGCCAGCAGCTTGGATCGGCGGGGGCGGTTCGAGCAGTACTTC.

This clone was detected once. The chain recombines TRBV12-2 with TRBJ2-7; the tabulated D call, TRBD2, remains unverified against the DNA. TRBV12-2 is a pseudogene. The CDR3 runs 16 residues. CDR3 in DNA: TGTGCAAGTCGCTTACCGTCCTTAGCGGGGACCTACGAGCAGTACTTC. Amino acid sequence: CASRLPSLAGTYEQYF.

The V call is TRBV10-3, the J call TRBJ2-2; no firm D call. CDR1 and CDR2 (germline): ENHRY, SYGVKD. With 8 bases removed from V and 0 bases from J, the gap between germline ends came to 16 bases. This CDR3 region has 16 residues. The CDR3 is CAIGLSAATNTGELFF. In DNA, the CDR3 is TGTGCCATCGGGCTCTCGGCGGCTACGAACACCGGGGAGCTGTTTTTT.

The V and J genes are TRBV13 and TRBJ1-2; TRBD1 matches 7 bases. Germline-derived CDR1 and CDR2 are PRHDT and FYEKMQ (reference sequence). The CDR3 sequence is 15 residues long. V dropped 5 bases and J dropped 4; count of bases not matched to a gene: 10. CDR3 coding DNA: TGTGCCAGCAGCAAAACCCGGGACAGTCTCTATGGCTACACCTTC. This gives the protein CASSKTRDSLYGYTF.

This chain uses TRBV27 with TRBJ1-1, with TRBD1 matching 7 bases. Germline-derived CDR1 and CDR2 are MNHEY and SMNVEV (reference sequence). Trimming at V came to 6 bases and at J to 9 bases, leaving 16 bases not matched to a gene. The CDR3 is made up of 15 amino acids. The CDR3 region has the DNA TGTGCCAGCAGCAGAACCGGGACAGCGAACCGGAAAGCTTTCTTT. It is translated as CASSRTGTANRKAFF.

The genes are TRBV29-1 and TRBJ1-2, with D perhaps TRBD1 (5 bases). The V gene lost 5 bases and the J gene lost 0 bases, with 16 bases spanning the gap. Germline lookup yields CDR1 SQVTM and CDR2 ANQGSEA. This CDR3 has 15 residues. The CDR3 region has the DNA TGCAGCGTTCCAGGCCGGGACCGACCTAACTATGGCTACACCTTC. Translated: CSVPGRDRPNYGYTF.

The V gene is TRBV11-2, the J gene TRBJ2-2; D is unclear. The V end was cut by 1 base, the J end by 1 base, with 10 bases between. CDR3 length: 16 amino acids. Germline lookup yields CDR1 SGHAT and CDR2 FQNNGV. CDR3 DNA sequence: TGTGCCAGCAGCTTAGGCCGGTACGGGAACACCGGGGAGCTGTTTTTT. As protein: CASSLGRYGNTGELFF.

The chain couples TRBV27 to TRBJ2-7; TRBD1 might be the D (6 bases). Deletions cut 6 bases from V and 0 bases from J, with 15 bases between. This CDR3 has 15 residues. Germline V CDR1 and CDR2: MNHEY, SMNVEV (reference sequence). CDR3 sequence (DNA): TGTGCCAGCAGCCCTCAGGGGTGGAGCTCCTACGAGCAGTACTTC. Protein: CASSPQGWSSYEQYF.

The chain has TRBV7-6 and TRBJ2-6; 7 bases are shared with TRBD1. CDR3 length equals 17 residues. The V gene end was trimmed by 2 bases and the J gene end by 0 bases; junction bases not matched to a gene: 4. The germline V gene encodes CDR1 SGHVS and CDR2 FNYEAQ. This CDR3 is CASSLTGQSSGANVLTF. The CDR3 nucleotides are TGTGCCAGCAGCTTAACGGGACAGAGCTCTGGGGCCAACGTCCTGACTTTC.

CDR3 in amino acids: CASSSATRAGANYGYTF. In nucleotides, the CDR3 is TGTGCCAGCAGTTCGGCAACAAGGGCAGGGGCGAACTATGGCTACACCTTC. V is TRBV28 and J is TRBJ1-2, with a weak D call TRBD1 (6 bases). V shed 4 bases and J shed 2 bases, with 20 bases lying between them. Germline loops: CDR1 MDHEN, CDR2 SYDVKM. This CDR3 is built from 17 residues.

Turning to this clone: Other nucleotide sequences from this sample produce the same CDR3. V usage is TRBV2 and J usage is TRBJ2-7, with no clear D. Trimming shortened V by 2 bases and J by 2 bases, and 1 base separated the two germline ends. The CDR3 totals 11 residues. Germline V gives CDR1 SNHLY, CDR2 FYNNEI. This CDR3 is CASSEPYEQYF. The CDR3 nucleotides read TGTGCCAGCAGTGAACCCTACGAGCAGTACTTC.

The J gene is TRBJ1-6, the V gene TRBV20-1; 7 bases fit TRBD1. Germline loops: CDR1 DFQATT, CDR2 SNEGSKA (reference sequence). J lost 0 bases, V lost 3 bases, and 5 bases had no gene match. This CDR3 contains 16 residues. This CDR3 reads CSASGTAGSYNSPLHF. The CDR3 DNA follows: TGCAGTGCTAGTGGGACAGCTGGCTCCTATAATTCACCCCTCCACTTT.

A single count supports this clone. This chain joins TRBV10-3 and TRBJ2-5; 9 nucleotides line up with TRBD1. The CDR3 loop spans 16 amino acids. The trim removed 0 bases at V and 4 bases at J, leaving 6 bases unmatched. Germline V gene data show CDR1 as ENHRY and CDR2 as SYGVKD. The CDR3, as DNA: TGTGCCATCAGTGAGTCGGGGACAGGGAAGGGAGAGACCCAGTACTTC. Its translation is CAISESGTGKGETQYF.